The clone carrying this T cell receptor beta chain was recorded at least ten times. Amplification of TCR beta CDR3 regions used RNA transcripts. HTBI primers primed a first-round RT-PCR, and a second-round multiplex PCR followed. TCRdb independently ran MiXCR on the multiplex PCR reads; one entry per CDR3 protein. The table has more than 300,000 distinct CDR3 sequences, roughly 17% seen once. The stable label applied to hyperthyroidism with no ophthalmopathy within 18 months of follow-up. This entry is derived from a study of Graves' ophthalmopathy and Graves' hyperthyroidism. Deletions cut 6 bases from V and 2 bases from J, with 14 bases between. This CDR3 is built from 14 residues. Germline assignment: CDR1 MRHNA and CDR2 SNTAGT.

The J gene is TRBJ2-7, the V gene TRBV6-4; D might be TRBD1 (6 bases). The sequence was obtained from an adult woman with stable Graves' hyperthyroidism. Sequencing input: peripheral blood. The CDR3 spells CASSREWGPYEQYF. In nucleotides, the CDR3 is TGTGCCAGCAGCCGAGAGTGGGGGCCCTACGAGCAGTACTTC.